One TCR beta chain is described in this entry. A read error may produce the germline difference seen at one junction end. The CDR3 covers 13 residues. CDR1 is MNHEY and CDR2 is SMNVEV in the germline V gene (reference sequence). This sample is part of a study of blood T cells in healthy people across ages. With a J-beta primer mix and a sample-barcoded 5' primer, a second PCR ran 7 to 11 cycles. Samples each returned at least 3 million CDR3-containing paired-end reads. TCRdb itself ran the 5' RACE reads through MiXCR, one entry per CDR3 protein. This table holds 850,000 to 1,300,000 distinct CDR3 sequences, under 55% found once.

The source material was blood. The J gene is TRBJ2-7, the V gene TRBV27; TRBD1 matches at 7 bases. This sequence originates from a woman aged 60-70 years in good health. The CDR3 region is CAGSSGTVYEQYF. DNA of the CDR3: TGTGCCGGCAGCTCCGGGACAGTCTACGAGCAGTACTTC.